The clone carrying this TCR beta chain appeared a single time. Profiled with immunoSEQ multiplex PCR; TCRdb holds only in-frame clones, not every one. The data contain about 15,000 clones, 71% of them singletons. The length of the CDR3 is 13 residues. Trimming pared 0 bases from V and 4 bases from J, leaving 7 bases between. Looked up from germline, CDR1 is SGDLS and CDR2 is YYNGEE. This sample stems from a study of T cell clonotyping in hematopoietic cell transplantation. V is TRBV9 and J is TRBJ1-2, with D uncertain. Sequencing used peripheral blood mononuclear cells. The receptor comes from an older woman in good health. Some clones in this sample may be carry-over from other donors' samples. CDR3 residues: CASSVGAIYGYTF. In nucleotides, the CDR3 is TGTGCCAGCAGCGTAGGGGCGATCTATGGCTACACCTTC.